Listed below are T cell receptor beta chains from one sample, sequenced in a study of OX40 agonist ivuxolimab in advanced cancers. Sequencing used immunoSEQ multiplex PCR; TCRdb keeps in-frame clones, though not all of them. The sample lists fewer than 65,000 clones, 70% to 90% occurring once. The sample in question was CD4+ or CD8+ T cells sorted from blood, obtained in a trial of the OX40 agonist ivuxolimab. Receptor source: an adult with an advanced solid tumor such as melanoma, head and neck, liver or kidney cancer. CDR3s leave out the opening cysteine and the closing phenylalanine or tryptophan. The order of the fields is CDR3 length, J gene, V gene, CDR3 protein.

length: 11
J: TRBJ1-1
V: TRBV27
CDR3: ASSWNRAGEAF

length: 9
J: TRBJ1-2
V: TRBV28
CDR3: ASSPDSGYT

length: 11
J: TRBJ2-1
V: TRBV5-6
CDR3: ASSLPGLNEQF

length: 14
J: TRBJ2-2
V: TRBV15
CDR3: ATSRDTGANTGELF

length: 13
J: TRBJ2-3
V: TRBV5-1
CDR3: ASSLAQKSTDTQY

length: 14
J: TRBJ2-3
V: TRBV7-2
CDR3: ASSHHRGPITDTQY

length: 15
J: TRBJ1-5
V: TRBV4-1
CDR3: ASSQGGQGWSNQPQH

length: 12
J: TRBJ1-5
V: TRBV5-1
CDR3: ASSLGTDGQPQH

length: 15
J: TRBJ2-1
V: TRBV7-6
CDR3: ASVPGLAGGGLNEQF

length: 14
J: TRBJ1-5
V: TRBV19
CDR3: ASSIRGQGADQPQH

length: 12
J: TRBJ1-2
V: TRBV6-5
CDR3: ASSILTGWDGYT

length: 13
J: TRBJ1-5
V: TRBV4-1
CDR3: ASSPSDEAYQPQH

length: 12
J: TRBJ1-4
V: TRBV29-1
CDR3: SVAPQGAGEKLF

length: 19
J: TRBJ1-1
V: TRBV21-1
CDR3: ASGGRTGPIDQKKTNTEAF

length: 11
J: TRBJ2-3
V: TRBV2
CDR3: ASNEGGTDTQY

length: 11
J: TRBJ2-3
V: TRBV7-2
CDR3: ASSSQPADTQY

length: 13
J: TRBJ2-2
V: TRBV9
CDR3: ASSVGDKGAWELF

length: 14
J: TRBJ2-5
V: TRBV5-1
CDR3: ASSAGLAGELETQY

length: 13
J: TRBJ2-2
V: TRBV11-2
CDR3: ASSASGNTPGELF

length: 15
J: TRBJ1-1
V: TRBV11-2
CDR3: ASSFRQGQTLNTEAF

length: 12
J: TRBJ2-5
V: TRBV28
CDR3: ASSLWGAVETQY

length: 13
J: TRBJ2-1
V: TRBV7-3
CDR3: ASSLGVGLYNEQF

length: 11
J: TRBJ2-7
V: TRBV29-1
CDR3: SVKRTGSYEQY

length: 9
J: TRBJ2-5
V: TRBV5-1
CDR3: ASTEQETQY

length: 13
J: TRBJ1-1
V: TRBV12-2
CDR3: ASRFWPRDRTEAF

length: 11
J: TRBJ1-2
V: TRBV30
CDR3: AWDGTDHYGYT